The following is a TCR beta chain sequence with its context. This specimen belongs to a study of T-cell reconstitution after alpha-beta-depleted transplantation in children. Preparation of the TCRbeta library involved a method that used unique molecular identifiers. TCRdb reprocessed the PCR reads with MiXCR, giving one entry per CDR3 protein. The sample lists roughly 590,000 distinct CDR3 sequences; approximately 15% were seen once. The CDR3 extends over 16 amino acids. The ends were cut back, 0 bases at V and 4 bases at J, with 13 bases in the middle. This specimen consisted of PBMCs from the stem cell graft donor, obtained from the stem cell graft. The clonotype comes from a human donor who donated a stem cell graft to a child with acute myeloid leukemia. The J gene is TRBJ1-5, the V gene TRBV12-3 or TRBV12-4; D uncertain. The CDR3 spells CASSLAQQRKNQPQHF. CDR3 DNA sequence: TGTGCCAGCAGTTTAGCGCAGCAACGGAAAAATCAGCCCCAGCATTTT.